These 7 T cell receptor beta chains share one sample of origin, sequenced in a study of vaccination and CD4 T cells after COVID-19. The treatment: approximately 9-day PBMC culture with coronavirus spike peptide pools or control peptides (ViraFEST assay). These receptors have no known antigen. With the Oncomine TCR Beta short-read assay, DNA from cultured CD4+ T cells was sequenced. TCRdb redid the calling of the PCR reads with MiXCR, one entry per CDR3 protein. The sample includes almost 20,000 distinct CDR3 sequences, approximately 57% of them seen just once. Specimen: CD4+ T cells from blood, cultured in vitro, collected after SARS-CoV-2 vaccination. These receptors were collected from a human donor who had recovered from COVID-19.

This clonotype was detected a few times. The rearrangement links TRBV7-9 to TRBJ2-5; TRBD2 agrees at 7 bases. With 5 bases clipped from V and 2 bases from J, the junction kept 5 bases outside the gene matches. The CDR3 totals 14 residues. Germline V lookup: CDR1 SEHNR, CDR2 FQNEAQ (reference sequence). CDR3 nucleotides: TGTGCCAGCAGCCCAAGCGGGGCTCAAGAGACCCAGTACTTC. Encoded protein: CASSPSGAQETQYF.

The rearrangement joins TRBV15 to TRBJ2-5; TRBD2 agrees at 12 bases. Germline lookup yields CDR1 LNHNV and CDR2 YYDKDF (reference sequence). The length of the CDR3 is 16 residues. V shed 1 base, J shed 2 bases, and the junction held 2 bases outside the gene matches. CDR3 bases: TGTGCCACCAGCAGAGCCGGGACTAGCGGGCAAGAGACCCAGTACTTC. It codes for CATSRAGTSGQETQYF.

The rearrangement joins TRBV20-1 to TRBJ1-2; no clear D. The V end lost 2 bases, the J end lost 1 base, and 8 bases lay between the germline ends. The CDR3 sequence is 13 residues long. CDR1 and CDR2 from the germline V gene are DFQATT and SNEGSKA (reference sequence). CDR3 in DNA: TGCAGTGCTAGAATTAACCTTAACTATGGCTACACCTTC. This encodes CSARINLNYGYTF.

This clonotype showed up just a few times. The chain employs TRBV2 and TRBJ2-3; D unclear. Germline V CDR1 and CDR2: SNHLY, FYNNEI. Trimming removed 4 bases at V and 3 bases at J, with 5 bases between. The CDR3 spans 12 residues. CDR3 loop: CASSVLTDTQYF. The CDR3 DNA reads as TGTGCCAGCAGTGTACTGACAGATACGCAGTATTTT. The full variable domain, completed using reference TRBV2 and TRBJ2-3, is EPEVTQTPSHQVTQMGQEVILRCVPISNHLYFYWYRQILGQKVEFLVSFYNNEISEKSEIFDDQFSVERPDGSNFTLKIRSTKLEDSAMYFCASSVLTDTQYFGPGTRLTVL.

This clonotype was recorded once. V is TRBV11-3 and J is TRBJ2-3, with D possibly TRBD2 on 6 matching bases. CDR1 SGHNT and CDR2 YENEEA come from the germline V gene. The CDR3 runs 12 residues. The V end was cut by 5 bases, the J end by 3 bases, with 6 bases between. This chain's CDR3 is CASSRGTDTQYF. The CDR3 bases are TGTGCCAGCAGCCGGGGGACAGATACGCAGTATTTT.

As DNA, the CDR3 is TGTGCCAGCAGCCCACCCACAGGGACGGTAGACTATGGCTACACCTTC. Amino acids: CASSPPTGTVDYGYTF. The chain uses TRBV7-9 and TRBJ1-2; maybe TRBD1 (6 bases). CDR3 length: 16 amino acids. Looked up from germline, CDR1 is SEHNR and CDR2 is FQNEAQ (reference sequence). The V and J ends lost 5 bases and 3 bases respectively, with 19 bases between them.

As DNA, the CDR3 is TGCGCCAGCAGTCCTGGGGACAGGGCTAGCAATCAGCCCCAGCATTTT. Encoded protein: CASSPGDRASNQPQHF. The chain joins TRBV5-1 to TRBJ1-5, with 9 bases lining up with TRBD1. In germline, CDR1 is SGHRS, CDR2 YFSETQ. The CDR3 totals 16 residues. V gave up 5 bases and J gave up 0 bases; unmatched junction bases: 6.